This T cell receptor beta chain was observed in a study of shared T cell receptors in the human thymus. Assay: immunoSEQ multiplex PCR; the TCRdb copy retains only in-frame clones and omits some. This table holds over 650,000 clones, approximately 87% found once. Germline trimming cut 5 bases from V and 7 bases from J; bases unmatched to any gene: 17. The germline V gene has CDR1 SGHRS and CDR2 YFSETQ. The CDR3 extends over 17 amino acids. This same sample was also part of a study on human thymus T cells. Per that study: Corrective surgery for congenital heart defects was being performed on the healthy Finnish infants who served as donors. Obtained as resections during corrective heart surgery, the thymus tissue was then studied. Thymic repertoires of unrelated individuals were reported in related research to overlap highly.

The chain has TRBV5-1 and TRBJ2-1; 8 bases are shared with TRBD1. Sequenced material: thymocytes. The source of this sequence is a boy under three years old with a congenital heart defect. CDR3 coding DNA: TGCGCCAGCAGTTTTACGCCGGGACAGGTGCCATTTAATGAGCAGTTCTTC. It codes for CASSFTPGQVPFNEQFF.